The table lists the clone carrying this TCR beta chain with many counts. The data derive from a study of T-cell reconstitution after alpha-beta-depleted transplantation in children. As it was prepared, the TCRbeta library received unique molecular identifiers. Using its own MiXCR run on the PCR reads, TCRdb lists one record per CDR3 protein. Here the sample spans around 680,000 distinct CDR3 sequences, approximately 17% being singletons. CDR3 length equals 15 residues. Germline trimming cut 4 bases from V and 3 bases from J; bases unmatched to any gene: 7. CDR1 MNHEY and CDR2 SMNVEV come from the germline V gene (reference sequence).

V is TRBV27 and J is TRBJ2-7, with 9 positions matching TRBD1. The sequenced sample was PBMCs from the stem cell graft donor, obtained from the stem cell graft. This receptor was obtained from a human donor who donated a stem cell graft to a child with acute myeloid leukemia. CDR3 DNA sequence: TGTGCCAGCAGTTCTTCCGGGACAGGGATCTACGAGCAGTACTTC. Protein: CASSSSGTGIYEQYF.